This T cell receptor beta chain was retrieved from a study of T cell repertoires in cytomegalovirus infection. Study-wide background: It was recently identified HLA-C-restricted and well-studied HLA-B-restricted CMV epitopes that the study used. Matching HLA type, along with CMV infection, was indicated by public TCR beta signatures. Study observations and caveats: Accumulated public TCR beta family frequency recognized individuals carrying CMV together with the relevant HLA. Ex vivo, HLA-C-restricted CMV-specific TCR beta clonotypes prevailed over the rest of the response.

Trimming removed 6 bases from V and 7 bases from J, with 12 bases in between. Germline V gene lookup returns CDR1 SNHLY and CDR2 FYNNEI. The CDR3 runs 13 residues. One entry per CDR3 protein, called by TCRdb with MiXCR from the reads. The data show a few hundred thousand distinct CDR3 sequences, almost 30% seen once. The sample holds one count of this clonotype. Antigen specificity is unknown. The sample consisted of cultured PBMCs, taken from culture after CMV antigen stimulation. V gene TRBV2 combines with J gene TRBJ2-2; TRBD1 might be the D (5 bases). The clonotype originates from a human donor in good health (CMV status not recorded). Some clones in this sample may be carry-over from other donors' samples. Here the CDR3 reads CASSDSQGGELFF. The DNA for the CDR3 is TGTGCCAGCAGCGACTCCCAGGGCGGGGAGCTGTTTTTT. Full variable domain (remainder filled in from reference TRBV2 and TRBJ2-2): EPEVTQTPSHQVTQMGQEVILRCVPISNHLYFYWYRQILGQKVEFLVSFYNNEISEKSEIFDDQFSVERPDGSNFTLKIRSTKLEDSAMYFCASSDSQGGELFFGEGSRLTVL.